The TCR beta chain described here comes from a study of OX40 agonist ivuxolimab in advanced cancers. Concerning this clone itself: As yet, its antigen is unknown.

The CDR3 totals 16 residues. V lost 2 bases and J lost 8; bases outside the gene matches: 6. CDR1 is SEHNR and CDR2 is FQNEAQ in the germline V gene (reference sequence). Generated by immunoSEQ multiplex PCR, the TCRdb table keeps only in-frame clones and is missing some. This table has tens of thousands of clones, roughly 90% appearing once. Findings and caveats of the study: Circulating CD4+ and CD8+ T cells showed clonal expansion by week 6 at 0.1 to 3.0 mg/kg.

The J gene is TRBJ2-1, the V gene TRBV7-9; 13 bases align to TRBD2. This TCR was recovered from an adult with an advanced solid tumor such as melanoma, head and neck, liver or kidney cancer. Sequences were derived from CD4+ or CD8+ T cells sorted from blood, sampled in a trial of the OX40 agonist ivuxolimab. The CDR3 nucleotides read TGTGCCAGCAGCTTAACCGGGACTAGCGGGAACGATGAGCAGTTCTTC. Protein sequence: CASSLTGTSGNDEQFF.